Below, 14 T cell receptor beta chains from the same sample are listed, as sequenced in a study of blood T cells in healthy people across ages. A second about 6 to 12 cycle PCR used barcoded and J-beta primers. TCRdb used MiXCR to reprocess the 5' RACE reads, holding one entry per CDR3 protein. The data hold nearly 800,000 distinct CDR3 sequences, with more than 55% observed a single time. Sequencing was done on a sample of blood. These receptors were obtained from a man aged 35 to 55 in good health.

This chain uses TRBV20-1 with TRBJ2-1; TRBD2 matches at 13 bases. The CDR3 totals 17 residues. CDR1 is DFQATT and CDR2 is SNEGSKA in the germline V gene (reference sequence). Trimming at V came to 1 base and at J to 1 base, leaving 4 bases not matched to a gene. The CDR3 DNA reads TGCAGTGCTAGAGGTGGACTAGCGGGAGTTTCCTACAATGAGCAGTTCTTC. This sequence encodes CSARGGLAGVSYNEQFF.

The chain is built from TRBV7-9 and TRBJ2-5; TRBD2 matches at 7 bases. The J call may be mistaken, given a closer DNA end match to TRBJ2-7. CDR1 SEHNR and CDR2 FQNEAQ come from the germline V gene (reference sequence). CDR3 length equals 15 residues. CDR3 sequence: CASSPRTSLSSEQYF. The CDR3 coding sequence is TGTGCCAGCAGCCCTCGGACTAGTTTGTCTTCCGAGCAGTACTTC.

The CDR3 nucleotides are TGCAGCCCGCAAGGTGCGACCCAGTACTTC. Translated, it gives CSPQGATQYF. V and J are TRBV20-1 and TRBJ2-5; D uncertain. The CDR3 length is 10 residues. CDR1 is DFQATT and CDR2 is SNEGSKA in the germline V gene (reference sequence).

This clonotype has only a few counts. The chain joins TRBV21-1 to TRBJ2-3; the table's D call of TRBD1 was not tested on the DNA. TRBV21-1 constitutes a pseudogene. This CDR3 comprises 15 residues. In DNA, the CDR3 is TGTGCCAGCAGTAGGGGATGGTTGTGGACAGATACGCAGTATTTT. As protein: CASSRGWLWTDTQYF.

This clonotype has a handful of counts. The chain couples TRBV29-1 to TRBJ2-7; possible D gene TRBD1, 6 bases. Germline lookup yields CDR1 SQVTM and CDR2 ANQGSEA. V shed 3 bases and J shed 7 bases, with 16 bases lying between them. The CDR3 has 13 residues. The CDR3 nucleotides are TGCAGCGTTGATTGGGACAAAAATGGGGAGCAGTACTTC. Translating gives CSVDWDKNGEQYF.

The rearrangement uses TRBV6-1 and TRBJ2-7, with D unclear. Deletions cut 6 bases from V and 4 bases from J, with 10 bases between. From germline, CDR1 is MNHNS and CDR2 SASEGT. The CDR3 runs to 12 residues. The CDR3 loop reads CASRYGAYEQYF. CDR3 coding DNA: TGTGCCAGCAGATACGGAGCTTACGAGCAGTACTTC.

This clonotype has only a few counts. The CDR3 region has the DNA TGCAGCGTTGTTCCAGATGTAAACATTCAGTACTTC. This gives the protein CSVVPDVNIQYF. This chain connects TRBV29-1 to TRBJ2-7; D not certain. The end of the DNA aligns better with TRBJ2-4, so the J call may be wrong. Germline-derived CDR1 and CDR2 are SQVTM and ANQGSEA. The CDR3 totals 12 residues.

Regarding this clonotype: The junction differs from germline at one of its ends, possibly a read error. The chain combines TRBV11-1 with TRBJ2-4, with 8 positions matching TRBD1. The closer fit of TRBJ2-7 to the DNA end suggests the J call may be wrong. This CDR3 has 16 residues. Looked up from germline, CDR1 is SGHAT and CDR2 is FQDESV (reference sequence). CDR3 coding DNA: TGTGCTAGCAGCTTAACCCCGGGACAGGTTTCATACGAGCAGTACTTC. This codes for CASSLTPGQVSYEQYF.

The CDR3 nucleotides are TGTGCCAGCAGTTTATCCCCGGACCTTGGTGAGAAACTGTTTTTT. It is translated as CASSLSPDLGEKLFF. The chain couples TRBV12-3 or TRBV12-4 to TRBJ1-4; D is unresolved. V lost 2 bases and J 11 bases, leaving 18 bases between the germline ends. The CDR3 sequence is 15 residues long.

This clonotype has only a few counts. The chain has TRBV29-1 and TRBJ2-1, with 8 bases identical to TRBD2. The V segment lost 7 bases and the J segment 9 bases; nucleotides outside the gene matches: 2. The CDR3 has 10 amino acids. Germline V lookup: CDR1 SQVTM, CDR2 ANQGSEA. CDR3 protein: CSAGRGEQFF. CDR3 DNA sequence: TGCAGCGCCGGGAGGGGTGAGCAGTTCTTC.

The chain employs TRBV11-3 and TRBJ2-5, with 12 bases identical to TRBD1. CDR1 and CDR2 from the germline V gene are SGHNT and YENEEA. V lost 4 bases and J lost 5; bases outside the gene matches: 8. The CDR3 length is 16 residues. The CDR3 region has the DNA TGTGCCAGCAGCTCATTTTGGGACAGGGGGCGCGAGACCCAGTACTTC. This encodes CASSSFWDRGRETQYF.

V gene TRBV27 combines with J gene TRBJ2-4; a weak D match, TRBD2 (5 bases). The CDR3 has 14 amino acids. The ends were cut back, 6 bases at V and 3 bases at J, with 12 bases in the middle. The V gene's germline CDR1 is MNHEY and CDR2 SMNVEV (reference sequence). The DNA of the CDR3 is TGTGCCAGCAGCGAAGAGGGAGTCAAAAACATTCAGTACTTC. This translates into CASSEEGVKNIQYF.

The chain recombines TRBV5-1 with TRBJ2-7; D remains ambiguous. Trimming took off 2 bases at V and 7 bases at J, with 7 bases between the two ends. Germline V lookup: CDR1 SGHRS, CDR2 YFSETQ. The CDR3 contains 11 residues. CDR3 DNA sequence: TGCGCCAGCAGCTTCAAGGATGAGCAGTACTTC. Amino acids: CASSFKDEQYF.

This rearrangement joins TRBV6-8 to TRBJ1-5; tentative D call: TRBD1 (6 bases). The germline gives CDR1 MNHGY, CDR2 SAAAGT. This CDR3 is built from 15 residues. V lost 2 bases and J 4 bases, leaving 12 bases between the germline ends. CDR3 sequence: CASSYPGQFNQPQHF. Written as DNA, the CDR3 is TGTGCCAGCAGTTACCCCGGACAGTTTAATCAGCCCCAGCATTTT.